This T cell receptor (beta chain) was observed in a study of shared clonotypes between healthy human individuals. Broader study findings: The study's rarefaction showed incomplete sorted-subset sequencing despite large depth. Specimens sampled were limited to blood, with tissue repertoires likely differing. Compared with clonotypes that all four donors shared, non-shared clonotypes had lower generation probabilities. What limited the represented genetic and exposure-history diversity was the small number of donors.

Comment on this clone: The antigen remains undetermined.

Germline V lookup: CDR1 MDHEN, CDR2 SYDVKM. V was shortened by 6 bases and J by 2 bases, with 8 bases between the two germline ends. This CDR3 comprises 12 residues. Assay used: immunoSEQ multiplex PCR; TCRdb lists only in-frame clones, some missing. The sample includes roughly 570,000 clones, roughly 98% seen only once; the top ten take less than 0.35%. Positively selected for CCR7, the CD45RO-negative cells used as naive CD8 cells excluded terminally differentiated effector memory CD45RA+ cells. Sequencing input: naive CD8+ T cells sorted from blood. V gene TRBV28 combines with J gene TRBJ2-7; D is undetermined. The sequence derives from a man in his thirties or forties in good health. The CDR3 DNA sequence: TGTGCCAGCAGACATGGGCCCTACGAGCAGTACTTC. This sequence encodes CASRHGPYEQYF.